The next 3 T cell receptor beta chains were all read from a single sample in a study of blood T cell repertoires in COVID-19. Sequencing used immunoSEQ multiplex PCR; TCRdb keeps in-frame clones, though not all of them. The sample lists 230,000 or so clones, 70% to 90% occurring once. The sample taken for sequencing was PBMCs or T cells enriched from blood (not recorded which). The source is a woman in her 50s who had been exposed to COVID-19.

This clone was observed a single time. This CDR3 is CAWARLGELFF. Here the CDR3 DNA reads TGTGCCTGGGCAAGACTCGGGGAGCTGTTTTTT. This rearrangement joins TRBV30 to TRBJ2-2; D uncertain. The germline V and J ends were trimmed by 5 bases and 7 bases, with 8 bases remaining between them. Germline CDR1 reads GTSNPN; CDR2 reads SVGIG (reference sequence). The CDR3 contains 11 residues.

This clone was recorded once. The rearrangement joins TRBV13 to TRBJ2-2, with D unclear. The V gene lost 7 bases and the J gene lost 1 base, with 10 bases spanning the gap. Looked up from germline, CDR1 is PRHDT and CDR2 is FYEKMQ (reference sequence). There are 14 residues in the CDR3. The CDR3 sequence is CASTVTVNTGELFF. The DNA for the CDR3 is TGTGCCAGCACCGTTACAGTGAACACCGGGGAGCTGTTTTTT.

CDR3 DNA: TGTGCCAGCAGCCCCCGGGACAAACTAGCGGGGGGGCAAGAGACCCAGTACTTC. This sequence encodes CASSPRDKLAGGQETQYF. The rearrangement uses TRBV7-2 and TRBJ2-5; 13 bases agree with TRBD2. In germline, CDR1 is SGHTA, CDR2 FQGNSA. The CDR3 sequence is 18 residues long. J lost 2 bases, V lost 5 bases, and 11 bases had no gene match.